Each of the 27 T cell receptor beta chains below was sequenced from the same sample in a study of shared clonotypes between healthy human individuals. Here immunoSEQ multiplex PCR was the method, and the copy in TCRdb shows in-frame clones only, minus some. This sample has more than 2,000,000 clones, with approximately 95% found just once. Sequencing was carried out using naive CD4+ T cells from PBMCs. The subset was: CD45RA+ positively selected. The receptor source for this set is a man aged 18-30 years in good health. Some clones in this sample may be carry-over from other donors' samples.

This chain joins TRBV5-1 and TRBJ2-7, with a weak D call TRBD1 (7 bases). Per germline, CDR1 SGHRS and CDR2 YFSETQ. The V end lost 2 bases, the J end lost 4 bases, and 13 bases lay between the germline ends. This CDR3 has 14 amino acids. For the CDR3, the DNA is TGCGCCAGCAGCTTTATGCAGGGGGGTTACGAGCAGTACTTC. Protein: CASSFMQGGYEQYF.

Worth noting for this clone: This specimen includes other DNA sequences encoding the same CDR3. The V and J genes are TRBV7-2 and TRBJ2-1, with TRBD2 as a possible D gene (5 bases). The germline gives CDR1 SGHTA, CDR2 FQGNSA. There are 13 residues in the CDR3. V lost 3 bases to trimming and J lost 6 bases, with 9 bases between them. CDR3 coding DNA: TGTGCCAGCAGCTTGGAGGCCGGCAATGAGCAGTTCTTC. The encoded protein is CASSLEAGNEQFF.

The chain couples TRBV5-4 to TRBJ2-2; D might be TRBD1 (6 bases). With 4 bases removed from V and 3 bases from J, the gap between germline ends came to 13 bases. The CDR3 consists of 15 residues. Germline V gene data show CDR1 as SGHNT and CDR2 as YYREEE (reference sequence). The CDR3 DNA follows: TGTGCCAGCAGCAACAGGGTTTTGGACACCGGGGAGCTGTTTTTT. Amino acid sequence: CASSNRVLDTGELFF. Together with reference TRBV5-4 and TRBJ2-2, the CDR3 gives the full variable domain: ETGVTQSPTHLIKTRGQQVTLRCSSQSGHNTVSWYQQALGQGPQFIFQYYREEENGRGNFPPRFSGLQFPNYSSELNVNALELDDSALYLCASSNRVLDTGELFFGEGSRLTVL.

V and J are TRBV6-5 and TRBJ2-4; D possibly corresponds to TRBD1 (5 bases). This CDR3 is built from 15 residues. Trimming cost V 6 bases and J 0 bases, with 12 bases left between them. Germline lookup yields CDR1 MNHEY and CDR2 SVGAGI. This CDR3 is CASRPQGSAKNIQYF. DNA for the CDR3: TGTGCCAGCAGACCCCAGGGTTCAGCCAAAAACATTCAGTACTTC.

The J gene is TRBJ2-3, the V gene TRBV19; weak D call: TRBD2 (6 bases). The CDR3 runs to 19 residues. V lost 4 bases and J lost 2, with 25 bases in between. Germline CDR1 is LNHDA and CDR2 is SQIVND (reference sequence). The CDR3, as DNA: TGTGCCAGTAGTACCCCCGTTCCGGCGGGACTCCTCAACACAGATACGCAGTATTTT. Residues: CASSTPVPAGLLNTDTQYF.

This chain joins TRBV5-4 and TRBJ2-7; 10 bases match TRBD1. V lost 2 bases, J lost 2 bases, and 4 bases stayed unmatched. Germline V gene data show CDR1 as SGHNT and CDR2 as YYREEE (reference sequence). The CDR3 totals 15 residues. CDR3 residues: CASSFPGTGAYEQYF. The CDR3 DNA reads TGTGCCAGCAGCTTCCCCGGGACAGGGGCCTACGAGCAGTACTTC. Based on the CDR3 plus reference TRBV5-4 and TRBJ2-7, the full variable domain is ETGVTQSPTHLIKTRGQQVTLRCSSQSGHNTVSWYQQALGQGPQFIFQYYREEENGRGNFPPRFSGLQFPNYSSELNVNALELDDSALYLCASSFPGTGAYEQYFGPGTRLTVT.

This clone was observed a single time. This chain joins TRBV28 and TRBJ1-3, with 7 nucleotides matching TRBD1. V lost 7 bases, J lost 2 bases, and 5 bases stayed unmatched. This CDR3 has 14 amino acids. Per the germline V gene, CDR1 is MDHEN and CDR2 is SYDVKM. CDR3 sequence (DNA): TGTGCCAGCATCAGGGGGGGGGCTGGAAACACCATATATTTT. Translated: CASIRGGAGNTIYF.

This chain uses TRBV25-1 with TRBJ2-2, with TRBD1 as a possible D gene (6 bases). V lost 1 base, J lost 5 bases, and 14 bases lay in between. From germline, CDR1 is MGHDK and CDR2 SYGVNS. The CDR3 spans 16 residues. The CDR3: CASSELSGRGTGELFF. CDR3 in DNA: TGTGCCAGCAGTGAATTATCGGGCAGGGGTACCGGGGAGCTGTTTTTT.

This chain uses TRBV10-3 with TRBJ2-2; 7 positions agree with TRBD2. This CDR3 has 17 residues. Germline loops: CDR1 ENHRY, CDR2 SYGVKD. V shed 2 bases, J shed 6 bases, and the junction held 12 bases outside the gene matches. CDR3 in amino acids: CAISERFGGGPSGELFF. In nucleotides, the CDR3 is TGTGCCATCAGTGAGCGCTTCGGGGGAGGGCCCTCCGGGGAGCTGTTTTTT.

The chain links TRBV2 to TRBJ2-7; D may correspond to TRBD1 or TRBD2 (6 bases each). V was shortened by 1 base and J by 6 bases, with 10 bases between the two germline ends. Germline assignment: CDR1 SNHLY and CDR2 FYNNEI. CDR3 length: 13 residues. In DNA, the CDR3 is TGTGCCAGCAGTGAAGGTGGAGGGGGCGAGCAGTACTTC. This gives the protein CASSEGGGGEQYF.

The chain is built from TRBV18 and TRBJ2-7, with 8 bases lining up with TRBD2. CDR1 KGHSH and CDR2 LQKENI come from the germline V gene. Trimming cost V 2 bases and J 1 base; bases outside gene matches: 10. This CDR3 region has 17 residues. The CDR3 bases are TGTGCCAGCTCACCAGGAGGGCTAGCGGGCCCTTCCTACGAGCAGTACTTC. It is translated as CASSPGGLAGPSYEQYF.

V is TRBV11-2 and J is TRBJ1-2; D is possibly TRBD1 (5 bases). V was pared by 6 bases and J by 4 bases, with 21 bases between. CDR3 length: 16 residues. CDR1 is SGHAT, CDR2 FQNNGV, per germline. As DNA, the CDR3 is TGTGCCAGCAGAAAAATTGGAACCGCGGGGGGCTATGGCTACACCTTC. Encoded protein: CASRKIGTAGGYGYTF.

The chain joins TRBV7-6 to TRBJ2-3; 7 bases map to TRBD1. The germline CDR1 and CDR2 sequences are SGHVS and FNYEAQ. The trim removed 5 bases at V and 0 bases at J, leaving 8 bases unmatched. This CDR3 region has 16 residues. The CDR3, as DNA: TGTGCCAGCAGCCCCACAGGGGTGAGAAGCACAGATACGCAGTATTTT. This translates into CASSPTGVRSTDTQYF.

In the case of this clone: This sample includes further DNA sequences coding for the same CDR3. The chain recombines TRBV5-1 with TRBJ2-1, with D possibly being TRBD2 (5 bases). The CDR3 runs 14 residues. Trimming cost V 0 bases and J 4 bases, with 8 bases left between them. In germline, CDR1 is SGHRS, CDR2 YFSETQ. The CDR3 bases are TGCGCCAGCAGCTTGGGTACGGGGTACAATGAGCAGTTCTTC. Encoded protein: CASSLGTGYNEQFF.

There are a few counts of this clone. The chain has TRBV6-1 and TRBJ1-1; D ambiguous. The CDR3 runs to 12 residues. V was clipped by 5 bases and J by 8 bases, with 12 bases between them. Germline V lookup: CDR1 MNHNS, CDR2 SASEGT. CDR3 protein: CASSILEGEAFF. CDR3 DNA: TGTGCCAGCAGTATACTTGAAGGGGAAGCTTTCTTT.

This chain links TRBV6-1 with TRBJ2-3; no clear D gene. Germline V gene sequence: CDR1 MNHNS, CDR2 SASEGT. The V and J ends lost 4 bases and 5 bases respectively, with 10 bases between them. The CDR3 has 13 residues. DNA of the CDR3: TGTGCCAGCAGTGGGGCCCCCAAAGATACGCAGTATTTT. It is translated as CASSGAPKDTQYF.

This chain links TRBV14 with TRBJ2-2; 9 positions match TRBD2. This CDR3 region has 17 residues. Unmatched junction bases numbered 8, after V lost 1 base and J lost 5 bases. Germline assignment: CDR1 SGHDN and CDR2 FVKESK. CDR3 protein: CASSQVISGRVTGELFF. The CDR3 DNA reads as TGTGCCAGCAGCCAAGTAATTAGCGGGAGAGTGACCGGGGAGCTGTTTTTT. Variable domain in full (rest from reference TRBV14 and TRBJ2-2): EAGVTQFPSHSVIEKGQTVTLRCDPISGHDNLYWYRRVMGKEIKFLLHFVKESKQDESGMPNNRFLAERTGGTYSTLKVQPAELEDSGVYFCASSQVISGRVTGELFFGEGSRLTVL.

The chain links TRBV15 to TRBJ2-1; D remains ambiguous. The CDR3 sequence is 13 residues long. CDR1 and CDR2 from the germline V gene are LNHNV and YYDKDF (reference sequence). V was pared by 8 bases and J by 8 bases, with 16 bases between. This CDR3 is CATGLLLIDEQFF. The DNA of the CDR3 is TGTGCCACCGGGCTCCTATTAATCGATGAGCAGTTCTTC.

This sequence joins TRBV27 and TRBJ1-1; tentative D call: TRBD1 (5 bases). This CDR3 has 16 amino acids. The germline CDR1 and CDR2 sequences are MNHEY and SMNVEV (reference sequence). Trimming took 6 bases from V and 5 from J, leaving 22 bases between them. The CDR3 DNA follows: TGTGCCAGCAGGACCCTAGGGGCGTCTAGGGGAACTGAAGCTTTCTTT. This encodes CASRTLGASRGTEAFF.

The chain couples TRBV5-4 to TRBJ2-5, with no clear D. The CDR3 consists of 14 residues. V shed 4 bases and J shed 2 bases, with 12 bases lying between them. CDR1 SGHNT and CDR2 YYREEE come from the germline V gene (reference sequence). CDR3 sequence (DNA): TGTGCCAGCAGCCCCATGACACAGCAAGAGACCCAGTACTTC. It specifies CASSPMTQQETQYF.

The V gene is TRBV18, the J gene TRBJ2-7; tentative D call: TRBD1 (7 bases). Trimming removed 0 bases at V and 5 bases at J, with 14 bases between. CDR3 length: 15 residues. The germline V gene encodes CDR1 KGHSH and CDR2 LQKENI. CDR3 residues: CASSPPSQGGDEQYF. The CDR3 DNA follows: TGTGCCAGCTCACCACCGAGCCAGGGGGGCGACGAGCAGTACTTC.

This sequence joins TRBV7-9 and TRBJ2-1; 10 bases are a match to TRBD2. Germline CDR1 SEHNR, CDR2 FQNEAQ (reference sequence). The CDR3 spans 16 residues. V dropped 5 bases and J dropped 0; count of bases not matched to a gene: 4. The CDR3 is CASSPPSGSSYNEQFF. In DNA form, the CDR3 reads TGTGCCAGCAGCCCCCCTAGCGGGAGCTCCTACAATGAGCAGTTCTTC. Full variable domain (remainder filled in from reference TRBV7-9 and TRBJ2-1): DTGVSQNPRHKITKRGQNVTFRCDPISEHNRLYWYRQTLGQGPEFLTYFQNEAQLEKSRLLSDRFSAERPKGSFSTLEIQRTEQGDSAMYLCASSPPSGSSYNEQFFGPGTRLTVL.

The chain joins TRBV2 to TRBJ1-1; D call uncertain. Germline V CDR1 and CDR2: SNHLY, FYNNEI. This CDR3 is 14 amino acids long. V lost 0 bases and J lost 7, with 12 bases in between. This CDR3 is CASSEADQDGEAFF. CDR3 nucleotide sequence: TGTGCCAGCAGTGAAGCGGACCAAGACGGTGAAGCTTTCTTT.

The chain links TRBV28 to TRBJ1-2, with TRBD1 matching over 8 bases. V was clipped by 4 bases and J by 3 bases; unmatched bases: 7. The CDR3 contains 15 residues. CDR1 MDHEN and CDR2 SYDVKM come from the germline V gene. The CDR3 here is CASSSLQGAHYGYTF. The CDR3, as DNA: TGTGCCAGCAGTTCCCTCCAGGGGGCCCACTATGGCTACACCTTC.

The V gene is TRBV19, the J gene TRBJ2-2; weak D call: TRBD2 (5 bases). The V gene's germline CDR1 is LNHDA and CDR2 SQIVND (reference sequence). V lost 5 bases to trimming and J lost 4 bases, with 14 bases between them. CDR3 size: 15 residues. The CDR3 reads CASSHGSAGTGELFF. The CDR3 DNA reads TGTGCCAGTAGTCACGGTAGCGCGGGCACCGGGGAGCTGTTTTTT. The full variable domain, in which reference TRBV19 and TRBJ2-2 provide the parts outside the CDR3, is DGGITQSPKYLFRKEGQNVTLSCEQNLNHDAMYWYRQDPGQGLRLIYYSQIVNDFQKGDIAEGYSVSREKKESFPLTVTSAQKNPTAFYLCASSHGSAGTGELFFGEGSRLTVL.

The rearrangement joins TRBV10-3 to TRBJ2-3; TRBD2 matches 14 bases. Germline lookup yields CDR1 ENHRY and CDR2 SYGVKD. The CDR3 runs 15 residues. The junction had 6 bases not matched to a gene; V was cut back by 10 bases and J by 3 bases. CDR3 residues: CASGLAGGDTDTQYF. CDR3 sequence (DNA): TGTGCCAGCGGACTAGCGGGAGGAGATACAGATACGCAGTATTTT.

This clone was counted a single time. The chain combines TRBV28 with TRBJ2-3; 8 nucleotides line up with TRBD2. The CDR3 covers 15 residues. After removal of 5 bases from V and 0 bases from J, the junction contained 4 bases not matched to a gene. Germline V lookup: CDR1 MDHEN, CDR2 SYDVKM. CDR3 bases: TGTGCCAGCAGTGCCACTAGCGGAAGCACAGATACGCAGTATTTT. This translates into CASSATSGSTDTQYF.